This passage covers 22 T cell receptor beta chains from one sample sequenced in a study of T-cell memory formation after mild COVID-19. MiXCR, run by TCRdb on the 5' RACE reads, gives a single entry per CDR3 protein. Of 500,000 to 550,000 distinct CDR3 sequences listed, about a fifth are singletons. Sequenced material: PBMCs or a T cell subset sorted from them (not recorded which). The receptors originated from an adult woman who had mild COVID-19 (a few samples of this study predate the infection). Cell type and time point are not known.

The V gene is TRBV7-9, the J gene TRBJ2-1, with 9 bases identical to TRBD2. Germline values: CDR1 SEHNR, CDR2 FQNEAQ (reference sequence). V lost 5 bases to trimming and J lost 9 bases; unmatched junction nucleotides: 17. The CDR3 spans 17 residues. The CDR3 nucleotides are TGTGCCAGCAGCCGGTCGTGGCGGGAGGGGTTGTCGGGTGAGCAGTTCTTC. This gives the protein CASSRSWREGLSGEQFF.

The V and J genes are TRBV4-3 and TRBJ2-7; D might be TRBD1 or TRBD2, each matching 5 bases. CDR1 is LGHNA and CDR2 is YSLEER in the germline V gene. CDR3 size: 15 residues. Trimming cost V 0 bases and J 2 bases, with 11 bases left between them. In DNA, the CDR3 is TGCGCCAGCAGCCAAGATACGGGGACCACCTACGAGCAGTACTTC. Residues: CASSQDTGTTYEQYF.

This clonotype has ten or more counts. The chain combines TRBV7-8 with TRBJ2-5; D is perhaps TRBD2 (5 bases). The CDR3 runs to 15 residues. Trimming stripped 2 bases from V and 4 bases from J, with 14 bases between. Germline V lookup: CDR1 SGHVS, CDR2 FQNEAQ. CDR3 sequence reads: CASSLPQVAGETQYF. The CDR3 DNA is TGTGCCAGCAGCTTACCCCAGGTGGCGGGAGAGACCCAGTACTTC.

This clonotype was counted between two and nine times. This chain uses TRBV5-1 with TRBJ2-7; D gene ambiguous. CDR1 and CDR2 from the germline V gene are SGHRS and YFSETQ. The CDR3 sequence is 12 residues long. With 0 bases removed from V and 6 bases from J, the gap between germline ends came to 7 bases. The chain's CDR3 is CASSLELREQYF. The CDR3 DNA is TGCGCCAGCAGCTTGGAGTTACGCGAGCAGTACTTC.

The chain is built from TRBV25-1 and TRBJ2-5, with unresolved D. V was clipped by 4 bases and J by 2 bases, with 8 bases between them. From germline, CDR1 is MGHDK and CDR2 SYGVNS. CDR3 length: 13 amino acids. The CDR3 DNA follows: TGTGCCAGCAGTGGCTCAATACAAGAGACCCAGTACTTC. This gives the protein CASSGSIQETQYF. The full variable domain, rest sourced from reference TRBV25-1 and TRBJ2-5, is EADIYQTPRYLVIGTGKKITLECSQTMGHDKMYWYQQDPGMELHLIHYSYGVNSTEKGDLSSESTVSRIRTEHFPLTLESARPSHTSQYLCASSGSIQETQYFGPGTRLLVL.

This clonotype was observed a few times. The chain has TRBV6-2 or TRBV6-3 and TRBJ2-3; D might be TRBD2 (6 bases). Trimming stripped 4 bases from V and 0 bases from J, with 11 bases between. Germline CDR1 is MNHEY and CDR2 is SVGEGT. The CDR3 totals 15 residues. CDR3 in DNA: TGTGCCAGCAGTTTCGAGCGGGCGAGCACAGATACGCAGTATTTT. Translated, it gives CASSFERASTDTQYF.

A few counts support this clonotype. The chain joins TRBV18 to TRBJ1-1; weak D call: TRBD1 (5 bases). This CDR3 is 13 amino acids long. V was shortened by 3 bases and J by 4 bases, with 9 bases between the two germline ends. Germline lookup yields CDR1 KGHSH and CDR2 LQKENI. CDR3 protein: CASSPRQTTEAFF. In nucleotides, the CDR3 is TGTGCCAGCTCACCGAGACAGACCACTGAAGCTTTCTTT. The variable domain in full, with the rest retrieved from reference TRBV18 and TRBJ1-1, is NAGVMQNPRHLVRRRGQEARLRCSPMKGHSHVYWYRQLPEEGLKFMVYLQKENIIDESGMPKERFSAEFPKEGPSILRIQQVVRGDSAAYFCASSPRQTTEAFFGQGTRLTVV.

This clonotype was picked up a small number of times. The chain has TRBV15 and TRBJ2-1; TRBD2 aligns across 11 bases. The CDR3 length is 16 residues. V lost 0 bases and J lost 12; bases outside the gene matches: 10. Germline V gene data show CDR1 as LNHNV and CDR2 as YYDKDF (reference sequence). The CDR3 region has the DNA TGTGCCACCAGCAGAGATCCGACTAGCGGGAAATGGTGGCAGTTCTTC. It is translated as CATSRDPTSGKWWQFF.

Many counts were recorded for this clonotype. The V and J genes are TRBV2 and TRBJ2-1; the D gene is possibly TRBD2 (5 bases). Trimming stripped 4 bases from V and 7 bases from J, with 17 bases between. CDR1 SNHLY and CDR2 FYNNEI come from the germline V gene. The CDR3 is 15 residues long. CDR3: CASSARRGPSNEQFF. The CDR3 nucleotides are TGTGCCAGCAGTGCAAGGAGAGGGCCGAGTAATGAGCAGTTCTTC.

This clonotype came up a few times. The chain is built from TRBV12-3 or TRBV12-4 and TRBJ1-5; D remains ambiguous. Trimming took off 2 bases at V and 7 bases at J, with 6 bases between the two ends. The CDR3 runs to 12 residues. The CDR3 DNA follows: TGTGCCAGCAGTTTACGAGCCCAGCCCCAGCATTTT. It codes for CASSLRAQPQHF.

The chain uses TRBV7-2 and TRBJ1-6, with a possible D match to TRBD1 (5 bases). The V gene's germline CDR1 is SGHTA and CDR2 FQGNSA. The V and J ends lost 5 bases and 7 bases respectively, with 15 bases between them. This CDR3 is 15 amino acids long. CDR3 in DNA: TGTGCCAGCAGCCAGCGGGGGGTGTCAAATTCACCCCTCCACTTT. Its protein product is CASSQRGVSNSPLHF.

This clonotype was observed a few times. The CDR3 sequence is CASGLARATDTQYF. The CDR3 DNA sequence: TGTGCTAGTGGTTTGGCCAGGGCCACAGATACGCAGTATTTT. The V call is TRBV12-5, the J call TRBJ2-3, with D tentatively TRBD1 (5 bases). The CDR3 loop spans 14 amino acids. Germline V gene data show CDR1 as LGHNT and CDR2 as FRNRAP. Trimming removed 1 base at V and 2 bases at J, with 7 bases between.

DNA of the CDR3: TGTGCCAGCAGCCAAGATTTAAGGGGGGCGCAGTATTTT. This encodes CASSQDLRGAQYF. V and J are TRBV3-1 and TRBJ2-3; D may be TRBD1 or TRBD2 (6 bases each). This CDR3 is 13 amino acids long. Germline V gene data show CDR1 as LGHDT and CDR2 as YNNKEL (reference sequence). The V gene lost 0 bases and the J gene lost 10 bases, with 11 bases spanning the gap.

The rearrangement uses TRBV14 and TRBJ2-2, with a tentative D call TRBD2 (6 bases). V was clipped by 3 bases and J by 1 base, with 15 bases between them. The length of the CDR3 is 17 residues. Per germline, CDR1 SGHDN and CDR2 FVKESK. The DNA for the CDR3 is TGTGCCAGCAGCCACCCGGAGACTAGAGGGAACACCGGGGAGCTGTTTTTT. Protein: CASSHPETRGNTGELFF.

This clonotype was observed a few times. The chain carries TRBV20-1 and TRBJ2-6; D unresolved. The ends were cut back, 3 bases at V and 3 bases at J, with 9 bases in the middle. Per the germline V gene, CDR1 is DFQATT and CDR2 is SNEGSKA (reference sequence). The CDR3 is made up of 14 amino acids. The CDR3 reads CSASPGYGANVLTF. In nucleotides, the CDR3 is TGCAGTGCTAGTCCCGGGTATGGGGCCAACGTCCTGACTTTC.

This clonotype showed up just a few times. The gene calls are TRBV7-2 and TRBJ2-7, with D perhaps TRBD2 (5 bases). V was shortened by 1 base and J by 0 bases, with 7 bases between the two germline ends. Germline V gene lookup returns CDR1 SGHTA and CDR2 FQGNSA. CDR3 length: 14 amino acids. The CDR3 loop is CASSLERVSYEQYF. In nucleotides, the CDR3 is TGTGCCAGCAGCTTAGAGAGGGTCTCCTACGAGCAGTACTTC.

CDR3 sequence reads: CASSLEHRTGEDEQYF. CDR3 nucleotides: TGTGCCAGCAGCTTAGAACATCGGACAGGAGAAGACGAGCAGTACTTC. The V gene is TRBV7-6, the J gene TRBJ2-7; 7 bases fit TRBD1. Germline loops: CDR1 SGHVS, CDR2 FNYEAQ. The CDR3 length is 16 residues. The ends lost 1 base at V and 5 bases at J; junction bases unmatched: 11.

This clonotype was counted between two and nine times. The CDR3 sequence is CASSFSGPNTGELFF. As DNA, the CDR3 is TGCGCCAGCAGCTTTTCGGGGCCGAACACCGGGGAGCTGTTTTTT. The V call is TRBV5-1, the J call TRBJ2-2; D tentatively fits TRBD1 or TRBD2 (5 bases each). CDR3 length: 15 amino acids. CDR1 is SGHRS, CDR2 YFSETQ, per germline. Trimming took 2 bases from V and 0 from J, leaving 8 bases between them.

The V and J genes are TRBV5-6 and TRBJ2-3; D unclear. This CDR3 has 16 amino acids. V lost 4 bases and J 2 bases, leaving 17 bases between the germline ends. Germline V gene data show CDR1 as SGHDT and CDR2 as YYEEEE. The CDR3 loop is CASSIQRRRTTDTQYF. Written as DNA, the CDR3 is TGTGCCAGCAGCATACAGCGCCGAAGAACCACAGATACGCAGTATTTT.

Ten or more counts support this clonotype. CDR3 bases: TGTGCCAGCTCATCAACAGGGGGCTACGAGCAGTACTTC. Its translation is CASSSTGGYEQYF. The chain carries TRBV18 and TRBJ2-7; 8 bases line up with TRBD1. Unmatched junction bases numbered 3, after V lost 5 bases and J lost 3 bases. Germline assignment: CDR1 KGHSH and CDR2 LQKENI. The CDR3 totals 13 residues.

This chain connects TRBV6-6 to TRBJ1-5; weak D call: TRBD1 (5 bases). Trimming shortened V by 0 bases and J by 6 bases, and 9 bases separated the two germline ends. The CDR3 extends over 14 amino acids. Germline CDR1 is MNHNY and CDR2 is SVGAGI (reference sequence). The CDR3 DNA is TGTGCCAGCAGTTACTCGGGGGGGAGTCAGCCCCAGCATTTT. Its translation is CASSYSGGSQPQHF.

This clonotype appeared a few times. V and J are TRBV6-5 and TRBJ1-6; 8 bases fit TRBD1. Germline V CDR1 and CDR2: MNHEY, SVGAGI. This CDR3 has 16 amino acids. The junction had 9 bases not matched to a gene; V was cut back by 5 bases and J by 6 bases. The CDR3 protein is CASSARGRPSNSPLHF. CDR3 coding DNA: TGTGCCAGCAGTGCCAGGGGGCGGCCCAGTAATTCACCCCTCCACTTT.